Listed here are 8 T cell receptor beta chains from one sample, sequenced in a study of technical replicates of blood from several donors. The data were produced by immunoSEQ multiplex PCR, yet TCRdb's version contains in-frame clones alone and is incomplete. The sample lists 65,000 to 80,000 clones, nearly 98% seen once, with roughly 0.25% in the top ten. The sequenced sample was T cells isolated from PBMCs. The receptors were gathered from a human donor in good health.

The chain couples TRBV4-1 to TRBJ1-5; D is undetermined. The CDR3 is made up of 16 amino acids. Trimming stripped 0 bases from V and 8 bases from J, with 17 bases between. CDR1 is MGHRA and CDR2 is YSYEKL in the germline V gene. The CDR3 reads CASSQDASSGRKPQHF. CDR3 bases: TGCGCCAGCAGCCAAGATGCGTCGTCGGGTAGGAAGCCCCAGCATTTT.

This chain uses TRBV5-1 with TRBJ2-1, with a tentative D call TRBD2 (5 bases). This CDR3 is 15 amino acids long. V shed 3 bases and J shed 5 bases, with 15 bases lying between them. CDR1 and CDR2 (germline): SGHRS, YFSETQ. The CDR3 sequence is CASSYRDLSDNEQFF. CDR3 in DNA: TGCGCCAGCAGCTACCGGGATCTATCGGACAATGAGCAGTTCTTC.

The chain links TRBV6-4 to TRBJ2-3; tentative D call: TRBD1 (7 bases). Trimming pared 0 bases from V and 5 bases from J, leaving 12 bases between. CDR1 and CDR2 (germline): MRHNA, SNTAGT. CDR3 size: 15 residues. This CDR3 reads CASSDSTGRRDTQYF. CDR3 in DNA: TGTGCCAGCAGTGACTCGACAGGGAGGAGAGATACGCAGTATTTT.

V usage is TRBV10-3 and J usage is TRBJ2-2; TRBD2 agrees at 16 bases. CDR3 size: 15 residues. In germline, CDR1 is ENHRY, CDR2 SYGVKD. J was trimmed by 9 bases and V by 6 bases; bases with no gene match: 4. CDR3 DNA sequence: TGTGCCATCAGCGGGACTAGCGGGAGGGCCCGGGAGCTGTTTTTT. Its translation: CAISGTSGRARELFF.

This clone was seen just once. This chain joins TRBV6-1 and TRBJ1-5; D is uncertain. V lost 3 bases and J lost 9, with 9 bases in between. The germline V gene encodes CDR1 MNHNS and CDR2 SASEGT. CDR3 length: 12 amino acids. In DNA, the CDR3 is TGTGCCAGCAGTGACTCCTTCCGGCCCCAGCATTTT. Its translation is CASSDSFRPQHF.

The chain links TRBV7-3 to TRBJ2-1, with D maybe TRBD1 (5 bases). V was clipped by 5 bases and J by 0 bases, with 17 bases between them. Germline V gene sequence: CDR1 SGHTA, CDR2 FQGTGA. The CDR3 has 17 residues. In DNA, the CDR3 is TGTGCCAGCAGCCCATTTGTGGGGCGGAGCTCCTACAATGAGCAGTTCTTC. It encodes CASSPFVGRSSYNEQFF.

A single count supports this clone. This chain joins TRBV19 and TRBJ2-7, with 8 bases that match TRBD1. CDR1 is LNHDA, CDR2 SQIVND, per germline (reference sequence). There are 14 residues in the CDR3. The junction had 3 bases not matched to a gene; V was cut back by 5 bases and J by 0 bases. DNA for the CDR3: TGTGCCAGTAGTCAACAGGGGGTCTCCTACGAGCAGTACTTC. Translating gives CASSQQGVSYEQYF.

DNA of the CDR3: TGCGCCAGCGCGTATTCCGGGACAGAATATTACGAGCAGTACTTC. This sequence encodes CASAYSGTEYYEQYF. J is TRBJ2-7 and V is TRBV5-1; 7 positions agree with TRBD1. Trimming at V came to 7 bases and at J to 4 bases, leaving 14 bases not matched to a gene. From germline, CDR1 is SGHRS and CDR2 YFSETQ. This CDR3 has 15 amino acids. Combining the CDR3 with reference TRBV5-1 and TRBJ2-7 gives the whole variable domain KAGVTQTPRYLIKTRGQQVTLSCSPISGHRSVSWYQQTPGQGLQFLFEYFSETQRNKGNFPGRFSGRQFSNSRSEMNVSTLELGDSALYLCASAYSGTEYYEQYFGPGTRLTVT.